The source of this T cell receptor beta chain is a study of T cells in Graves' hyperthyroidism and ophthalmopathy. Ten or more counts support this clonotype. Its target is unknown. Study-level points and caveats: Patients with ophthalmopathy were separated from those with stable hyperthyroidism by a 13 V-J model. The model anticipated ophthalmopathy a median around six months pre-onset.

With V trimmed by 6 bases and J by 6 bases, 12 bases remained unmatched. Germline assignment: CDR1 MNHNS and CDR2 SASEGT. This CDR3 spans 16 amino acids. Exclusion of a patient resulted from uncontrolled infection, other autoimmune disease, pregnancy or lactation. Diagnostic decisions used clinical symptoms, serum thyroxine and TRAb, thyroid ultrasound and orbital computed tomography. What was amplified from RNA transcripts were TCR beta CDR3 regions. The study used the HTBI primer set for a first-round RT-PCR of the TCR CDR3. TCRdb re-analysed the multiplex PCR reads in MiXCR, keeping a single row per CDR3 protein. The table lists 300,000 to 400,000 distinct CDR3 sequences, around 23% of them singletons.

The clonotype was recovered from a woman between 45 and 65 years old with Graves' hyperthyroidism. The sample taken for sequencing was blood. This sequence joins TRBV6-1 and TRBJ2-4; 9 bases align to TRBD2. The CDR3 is CASSGGAGGPGNIQYF. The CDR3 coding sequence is TGTGCCAGCAGCGGGGGTGCGGGGGGGCCGGGAAACATTCAGTACTTC.